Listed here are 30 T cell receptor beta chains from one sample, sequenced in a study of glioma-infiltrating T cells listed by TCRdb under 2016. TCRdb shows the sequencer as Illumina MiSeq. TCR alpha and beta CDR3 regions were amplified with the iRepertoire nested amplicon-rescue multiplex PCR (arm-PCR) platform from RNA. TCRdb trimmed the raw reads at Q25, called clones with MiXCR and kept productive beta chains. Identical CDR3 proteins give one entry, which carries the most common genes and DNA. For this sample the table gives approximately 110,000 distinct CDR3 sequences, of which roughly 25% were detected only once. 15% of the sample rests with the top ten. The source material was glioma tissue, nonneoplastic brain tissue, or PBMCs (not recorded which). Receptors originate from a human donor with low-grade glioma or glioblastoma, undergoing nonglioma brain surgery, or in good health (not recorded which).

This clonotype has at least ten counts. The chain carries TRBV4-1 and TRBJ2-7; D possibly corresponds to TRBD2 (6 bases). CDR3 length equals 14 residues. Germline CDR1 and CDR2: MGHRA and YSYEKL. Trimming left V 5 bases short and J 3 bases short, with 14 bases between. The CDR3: CASSYRLGNYEQYF. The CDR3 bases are TGCGCCAGCAGCTACCGACTAGGAAACTACGAGCAGTACTTC.

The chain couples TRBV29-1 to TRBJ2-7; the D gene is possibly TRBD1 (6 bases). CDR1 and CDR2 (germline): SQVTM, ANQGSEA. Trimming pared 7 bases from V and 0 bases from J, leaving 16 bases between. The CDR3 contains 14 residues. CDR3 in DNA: TGCAGCGCACTGACAGGTCATAGCTCCTACGAGCAGTACTTC. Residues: CSALTGHSSYEQYF.

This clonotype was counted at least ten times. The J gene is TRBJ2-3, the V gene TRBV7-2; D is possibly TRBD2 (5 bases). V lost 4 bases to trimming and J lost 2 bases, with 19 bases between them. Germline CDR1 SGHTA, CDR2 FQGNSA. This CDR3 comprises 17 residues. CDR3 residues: CASSSQRRAVNTDTQYF. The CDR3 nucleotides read TGTGCCAGCAGCTCCCAGCGGAGAGCGGTTAACACAGATACGCAGTATTTT.

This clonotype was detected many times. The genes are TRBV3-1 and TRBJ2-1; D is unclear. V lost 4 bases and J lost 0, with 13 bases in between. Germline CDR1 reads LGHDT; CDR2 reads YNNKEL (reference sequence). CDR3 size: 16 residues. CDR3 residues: CASSPYIRSSYNEQFF. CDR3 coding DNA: TGTGCCAGCAGCCCCTATATACGGAGCTCCTACAATGAGCAGTTCTTC.

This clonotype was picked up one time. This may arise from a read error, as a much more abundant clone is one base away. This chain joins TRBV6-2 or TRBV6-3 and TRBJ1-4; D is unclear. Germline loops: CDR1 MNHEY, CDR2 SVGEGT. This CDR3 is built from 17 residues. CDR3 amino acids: CASSYSERQPTIEKLFF. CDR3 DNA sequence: TGTGCCAGCAGTTACTCTGAAAGGCAGCCAACTATTGAAAAACTGTTTTTT.

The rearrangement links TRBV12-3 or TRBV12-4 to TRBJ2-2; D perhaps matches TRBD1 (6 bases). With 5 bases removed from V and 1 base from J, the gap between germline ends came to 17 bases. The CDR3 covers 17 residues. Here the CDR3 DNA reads TGTGCCAGCAGTCCCCAGGGGATCAAGGGGAACACCGGGGAGCTGTTTTTT. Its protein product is CASSPQGIKGNTGELFF.

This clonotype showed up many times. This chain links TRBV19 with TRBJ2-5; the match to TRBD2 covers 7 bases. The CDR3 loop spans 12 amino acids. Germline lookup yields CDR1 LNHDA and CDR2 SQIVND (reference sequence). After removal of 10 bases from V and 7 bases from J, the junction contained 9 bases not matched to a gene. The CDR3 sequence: CATAGRWTTQYF. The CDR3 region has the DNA TGTGCCACAGCGGGGCGATGGACGACCCAGTACTTC.

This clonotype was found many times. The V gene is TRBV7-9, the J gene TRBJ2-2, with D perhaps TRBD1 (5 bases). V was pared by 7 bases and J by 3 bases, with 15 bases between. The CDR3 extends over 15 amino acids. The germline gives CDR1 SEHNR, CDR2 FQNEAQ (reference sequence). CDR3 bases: TGTGCCAGCACTATACCTGGGGCATACACCGGGGAGCTGTTTTTT. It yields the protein CASTIPGAYTGELFF.

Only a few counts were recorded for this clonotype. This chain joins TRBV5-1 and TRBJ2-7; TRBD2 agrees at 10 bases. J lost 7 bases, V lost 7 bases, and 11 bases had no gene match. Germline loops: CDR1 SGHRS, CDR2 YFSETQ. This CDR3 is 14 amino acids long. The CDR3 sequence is CASQTLAGGGEQYF. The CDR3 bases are TGCGCCAGCCAAACTTTAGCGGGAGGAGGGGAGCAGTACTTC.

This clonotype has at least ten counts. Written as DNA, the CDR3 is TGTGCCAGTAGTTCCGTGGCAGGCATGAGCTCCTATAATTCACCCCTCCACTTT. Translating gives CASSSVAGMSSYNSPLHF. The chain has TRBV19 and TRBJ1-6; D gene uncertain. This CDR3 comprises 18 residues. V lost 5 bases to trimming and J lost 0 bases, with 17 bases between them. Germline CDR1 and CDR2: LNHDA and SQIVND (reference sequence).

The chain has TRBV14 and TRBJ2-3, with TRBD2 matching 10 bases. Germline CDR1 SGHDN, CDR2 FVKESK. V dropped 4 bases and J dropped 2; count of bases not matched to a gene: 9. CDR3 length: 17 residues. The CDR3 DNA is TGTGCCAGCAGCCTTCTCGGACTAGCGGCCTTCACAGATACGCAGTATTTT. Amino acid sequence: CASSLLGLAAFTDTQYF.

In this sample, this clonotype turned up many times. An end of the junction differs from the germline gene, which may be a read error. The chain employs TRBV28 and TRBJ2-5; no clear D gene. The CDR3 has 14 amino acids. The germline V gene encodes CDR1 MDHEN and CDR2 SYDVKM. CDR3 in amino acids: CARRSRLRPAPPSF. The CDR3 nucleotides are TGTGCCCGCCGTTCCCGCCTCCGCCCCGCGCCCCCGTCCTTC.

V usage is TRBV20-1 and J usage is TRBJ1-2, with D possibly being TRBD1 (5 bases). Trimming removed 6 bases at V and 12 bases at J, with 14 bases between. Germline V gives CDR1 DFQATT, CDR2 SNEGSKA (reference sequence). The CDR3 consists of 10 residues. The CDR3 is CSASDSVHTF. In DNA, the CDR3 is TGCAGTGCCAGCGACAGCGTCCACACCTTC.

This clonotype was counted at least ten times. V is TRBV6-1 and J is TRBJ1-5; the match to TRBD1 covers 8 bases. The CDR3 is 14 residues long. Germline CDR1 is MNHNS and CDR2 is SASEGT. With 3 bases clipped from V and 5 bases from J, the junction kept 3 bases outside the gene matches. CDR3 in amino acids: CASSDRTGYQPQHF. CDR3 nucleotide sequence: TGTGCCAGCAGTGATCGGACAGGGTATCAGCCCCAGCATTTT.

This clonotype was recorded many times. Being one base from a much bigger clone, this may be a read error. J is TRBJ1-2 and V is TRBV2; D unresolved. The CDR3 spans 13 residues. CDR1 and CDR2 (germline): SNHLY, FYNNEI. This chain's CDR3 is CTSSVDNSDGYTF. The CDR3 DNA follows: TGTACCAGCAGTGTCGACAACAGTGATGGCTACACCTTC.

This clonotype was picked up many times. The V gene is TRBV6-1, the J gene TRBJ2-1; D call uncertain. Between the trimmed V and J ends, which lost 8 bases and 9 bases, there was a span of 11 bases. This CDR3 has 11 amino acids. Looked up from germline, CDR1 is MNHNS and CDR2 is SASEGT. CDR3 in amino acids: CASRTLGEQFF. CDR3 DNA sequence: TGTGCCAGCCGTACTTTAGGTGAGCAGTTCTTC.

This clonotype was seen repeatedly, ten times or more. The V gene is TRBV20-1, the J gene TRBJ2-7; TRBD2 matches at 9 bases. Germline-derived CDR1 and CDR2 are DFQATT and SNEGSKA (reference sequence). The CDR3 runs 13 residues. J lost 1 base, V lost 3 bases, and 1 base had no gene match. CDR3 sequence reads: CSASTSGSYEQYF. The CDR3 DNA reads TGCAGTGCTAGTACTAGCGGGTCCTACGAGCAGTACTTC.

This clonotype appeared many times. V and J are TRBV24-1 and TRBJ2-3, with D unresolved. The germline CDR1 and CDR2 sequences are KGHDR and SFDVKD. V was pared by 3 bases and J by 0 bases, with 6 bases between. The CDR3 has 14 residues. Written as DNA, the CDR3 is TGTGCCACCAGTGATAGGCGGAGCACAGATACGCAGTATTTT. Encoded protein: CATSDRRSTDTQYF.

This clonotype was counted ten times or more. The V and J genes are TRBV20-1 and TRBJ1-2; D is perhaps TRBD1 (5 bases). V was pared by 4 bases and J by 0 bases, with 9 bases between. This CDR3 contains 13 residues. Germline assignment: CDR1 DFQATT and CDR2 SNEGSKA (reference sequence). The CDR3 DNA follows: TGCAGTGCTACCTCAGGGACTAACTATGGCTACACCTTC. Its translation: CSATSGTNYGYTF.

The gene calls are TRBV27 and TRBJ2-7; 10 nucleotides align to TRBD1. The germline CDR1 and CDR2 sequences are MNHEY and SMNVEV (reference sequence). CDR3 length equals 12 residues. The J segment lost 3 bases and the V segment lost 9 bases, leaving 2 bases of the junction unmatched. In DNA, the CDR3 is TGTGCCAGAAGGGACAGGGGCTACGAGCAGTACTTC. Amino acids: CARRDRGYEQYF.

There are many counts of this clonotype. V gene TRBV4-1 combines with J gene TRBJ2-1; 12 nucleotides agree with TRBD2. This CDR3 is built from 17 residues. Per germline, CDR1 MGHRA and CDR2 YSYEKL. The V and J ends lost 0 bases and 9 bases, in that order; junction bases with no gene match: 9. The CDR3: CASSQEWRLAGVGEQFF. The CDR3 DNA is TGCGCCAGCAGCCAAGAATGGCGACTAGCGGGAGTAGGTGAGCAGTTCTTC.

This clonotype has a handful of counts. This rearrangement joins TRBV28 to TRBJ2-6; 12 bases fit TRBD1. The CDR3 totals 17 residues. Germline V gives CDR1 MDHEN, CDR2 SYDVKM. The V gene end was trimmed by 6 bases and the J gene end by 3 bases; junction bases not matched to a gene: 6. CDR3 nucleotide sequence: TGTGCCAGCAGAACCGGGACAGGGGGCGGTGGGGCCAACGTCCTGACTTTC. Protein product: CASRTGTGGGGANVLTF.

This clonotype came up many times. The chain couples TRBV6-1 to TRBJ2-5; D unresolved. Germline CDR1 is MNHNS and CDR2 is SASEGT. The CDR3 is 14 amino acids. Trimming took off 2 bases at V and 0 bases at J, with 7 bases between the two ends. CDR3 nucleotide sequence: TGTGCCAGCAGTGAATTAAGGTACCAAGAGACCCAGTACTTC. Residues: CASSELRYQETQYF.

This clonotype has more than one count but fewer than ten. Here the CDR3 reads CASSARDYSGNTIYF. The CDR3 DNA follows: TGTGCCAGCAGCGCCCGGGACTACTCTGGAAACACCATATATTTT. V usage is TRBV7-9 and J usage is TRBJ1-3, with D maybe TRBD1 (5 bases). V was clipped by 5 bases and J by 0 bases, with 11 bases between them. CDR3 size: 15 residues. CDR1 and CDR2 (germline): SEHNR, FQNEAQ (reference sequence).

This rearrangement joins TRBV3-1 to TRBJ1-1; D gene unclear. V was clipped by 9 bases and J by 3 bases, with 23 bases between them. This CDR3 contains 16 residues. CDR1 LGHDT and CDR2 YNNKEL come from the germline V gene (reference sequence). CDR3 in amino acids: CARTISGREGHTEAFF. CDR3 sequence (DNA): TGTGCCAGGACCATTTCCGGTCGGGAAGGACACACTGAAGCTTTCTTT.

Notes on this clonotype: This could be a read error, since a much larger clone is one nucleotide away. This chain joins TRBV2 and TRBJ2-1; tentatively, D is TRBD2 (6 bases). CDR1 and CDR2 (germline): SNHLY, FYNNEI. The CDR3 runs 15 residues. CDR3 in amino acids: CASRSSGSSYNERFF. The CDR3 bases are TGTGCCAGCAGGAGTAGCGGATCCTCCTACAATGAGCGGTTCTTC. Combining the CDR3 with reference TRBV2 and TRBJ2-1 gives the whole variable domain EPEVTQTPSHQVTQMGQEVILRCVPISNHLYFYWYRQILGQKVEFLVSFYNNEISEKSEIFDDQFSVERPDGSNFTLKIRSTKLEDSAMYFCASRSSGSSYNERFFGPGTRLTVL.

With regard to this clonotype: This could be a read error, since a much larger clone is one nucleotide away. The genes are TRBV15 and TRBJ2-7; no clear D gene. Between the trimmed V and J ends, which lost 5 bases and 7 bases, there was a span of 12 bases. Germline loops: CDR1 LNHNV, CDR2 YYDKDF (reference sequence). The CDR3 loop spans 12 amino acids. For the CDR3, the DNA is TGTGCCACCAGCCAAGGACGGTTGGAGCAGTACTTC. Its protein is CATSQGRLEQYF. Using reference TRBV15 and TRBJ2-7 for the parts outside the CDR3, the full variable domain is DAMVIQNPRYQVTQFGKPVTLSCSQTLNHNVMYWYQQKSSQAPKLLFHYYDKDFNNEADTPDNFQSRRPNTSFCFLDIRSPGLGDTAMYLCATSQGRLEQYFGPGTRLTVT.

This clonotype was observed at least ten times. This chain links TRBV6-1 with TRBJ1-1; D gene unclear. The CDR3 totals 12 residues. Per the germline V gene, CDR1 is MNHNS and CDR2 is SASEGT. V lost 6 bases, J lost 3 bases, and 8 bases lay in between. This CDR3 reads CASSLKDTEAFF. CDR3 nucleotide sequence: TGTGCCAGCAGCCTGAAGGACACTGAAGCTTTCTTT.

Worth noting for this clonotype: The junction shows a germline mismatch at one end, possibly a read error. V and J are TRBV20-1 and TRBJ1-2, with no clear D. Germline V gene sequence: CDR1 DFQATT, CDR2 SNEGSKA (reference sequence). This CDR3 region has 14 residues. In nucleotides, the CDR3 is TGCAGTGCTCCTATGGGCGGCTCTAACTATGGCTACAGCTTC. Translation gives CSAPMGGSNYGYSF.

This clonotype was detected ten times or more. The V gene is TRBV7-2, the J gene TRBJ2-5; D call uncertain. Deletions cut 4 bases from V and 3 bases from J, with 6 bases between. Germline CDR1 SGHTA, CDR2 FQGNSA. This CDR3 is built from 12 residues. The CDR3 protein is CASSSLKETQYF. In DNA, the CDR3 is TGTGCCAGCAGCTCCCTAAAAGAGACCCAGTACTTC.